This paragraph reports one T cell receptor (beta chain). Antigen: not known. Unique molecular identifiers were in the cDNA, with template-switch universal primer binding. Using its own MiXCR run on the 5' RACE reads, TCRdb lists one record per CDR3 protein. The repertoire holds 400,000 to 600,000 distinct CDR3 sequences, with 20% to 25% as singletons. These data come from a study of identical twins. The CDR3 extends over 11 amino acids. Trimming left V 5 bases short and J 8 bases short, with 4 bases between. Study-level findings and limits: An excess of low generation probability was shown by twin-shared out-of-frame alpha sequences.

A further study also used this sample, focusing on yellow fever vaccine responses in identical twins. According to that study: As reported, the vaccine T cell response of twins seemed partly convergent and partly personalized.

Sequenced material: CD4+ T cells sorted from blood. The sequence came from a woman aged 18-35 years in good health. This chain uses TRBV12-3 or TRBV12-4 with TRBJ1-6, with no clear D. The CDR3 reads CASSVDSPLHF. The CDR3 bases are TGTGCCAGCAGTGTGGATTCACCCCTCCACTTT.